Listed below are T cell receptor beta chains from one sample, sequenced in a study of blood T cell repertoires in COVID-19. Measured with immunoSEQ multiplex PCR; TCRdb has only the in-frame clones, and not every one. Among roughly 230,000 clones listed, approximately 89% were seen once. The material sequenced was peripheral blood. The origin of the receptors is a woman aged 40 to 50 who had recovered from COVID-19. Both conserved end residues are part of each CDR3. The order of the fields is V gene, D gene, clone size, J gene, CDR3 protein, CDR3 DNA. D genes are given only for firm matches. The listing skips clone size in some rows; elsewhere it reads once, few, many or a size class.

>TRBV3-1/TRBV3-2|-|-|TRBJ2-5
CASSQDLRREETQYF
TGTGCCAGCAGCCAAGATCTTAGGAGGGAAGAGACCCAGTACTTC
>TRBV3-1/TRBV3-2|-|-|TRBJ1-2
CASSQLADYGYTF
TGTGCCAGCAGCCAACTCGCAGACTATGGCTACACCTTC
>TRBV29-1|-|-|TRBJ2-5
CSVRATLAETQYF
TGCAGCGTCCGGGCGACCCTAGCGGAGACCCAGTACTTC
>TRBV5-4|TRBD1|-|TRBJ2-3
CASRFGTGGATDTQYF
TGTGCCAGCCGTTTCGGGACAGGGGGCGCAACAGATACGCAGTATTTT
>TRBV6-2/TRBV6-3|-|-|TRBJ1-1
CASSYGPANTEAFF
TGTGCCAGCAGTTATGGGCCGGCGAACACTGAAGCTTTCTTT
>TRBV11-2|TRBD1|once|TRBJ2-4
CASSRGQGENIQYF
TGTGCCAGCAGCCGCGGACAGGGAGAGAACATTCAGTACTTC
>TRBV19|-|-|TRBJ1-2
CASSNLEPYANYGYTF
TGTGCCAGTAGTAATCTAGAGCCTTACGCTAACTATGGCTACACCTTC
>TRBV5-1|-|-|TRBJ2-7
CASSLGERDEQYF
TGCGCCAGCAGCTTGGGAGAGAGGGACGAGCAGTACTTC
>TRBV4-1|-|-|TRBJ1-1
CASSQAAGQRGTEAFF
TGCGCCAGCAGCCAAGCTGCGGGGCAGCGGGGAACTGAAGCTTTCTTT
>TRBV18|TRBD2|-|TRBJ2-5
CASSPRNLAGAGETQYF
TGTGCCAGCTCACCACGGAATTTGGCGGGAGCCGGGGAGACCCAGTACTTC
>TRBV7-6|TRBD1|-|TRBJ2-5
CASRNPYRGRETQYF
TGTGCCAGCAGGAATCCCTACAGGGGACGGGAGACCCAGTACTTC
>TRBV9|-|-|TRBJ2-2
CASSVGASSGTGELFF
TGTGCCAGCAGCGTAGGGGCGAGTAGCGGCACCGGGGAGCTGTTTTTT
>TRBV7-2|TRBD2|-|TRBJ2-1
CASSVPGLAGGAQFF
TGTGCCAGCAGCGTCCCGGGACTAGCGGGAGGTGCCCAGTTCTTC
>TRBV9|TRBD1|-|TRBJ2-1
CASSVGQGPGEQFF
TGTGCCAGCAGCGTAGGACAGGGACCCGGTGAGCAGTTCTTC
>TRBV7-2|-|-|TRBJ1-6
CASSSVRRALHF
TGTGCCAGCAGCTCGGTCAGGAGGGCCCTCCACTTT
>TRBV28|-|-|TRBJ2-1
CASSAPGLQDEQFF
TGTGCCAGCAGTGCCCCGGGACTCCAAGATGAGCAGTTCTTC
>TRBV18|-|-|TRBJ1-1
CASSPLEAENTEAFF
TGTGCCAGCTCACCTTTGGAGGCAGAGAACACTGAAGCTTTCTTT
>TRBV30|-|once|TRBJ2-1
CAWSGGLNNEQFF
TGTGCCTGGAGTGGAGGACTTAACAATGAGCAGTTCTTC
>TRBV6-5|TRBD1|-|TRBJ1-2
CASSYSSGGDYGYTF
TGTGCCAGCAGTTACTCGTCAGGGGGCGACTATGGCTACACCTTC
>TRBV7-9|-|few|TRBJ2-7
CASSTYYEQYF
TGTGCCAGCAGCACATACTACGAGCAGTACTTC
>TRBV6-5|-|-|TRBJ1-4
CASSPGIRGEKLFF
TGTGCCAGCAGCCCCGGGATTCGAGGTGAAAAACTGTTTTTT
>TRBV5-4|TRBD1|once|TRBJ2-3
CASSWESYRGLSSTDTQYF
TGTGCCAGCAGCTGGGAAAGTTACAGGGGCCTATCTAGCACAGATACGCAGTATTTT
>TRBV27|-|-|TRBJ1-1
CASSLIHNTNTEAFF
TGTGCCAGCAGTTTAATACATAACACGAACACTGAAGCTTTCTTT
>TRBV9|TRBD2|-|TRBJ2-1
CASSEGLAGVNEQFF
TGTGCCAGCAGCGAGGGACTAGCGGGGGTCAATGAGCAGTTCTTC
>TRBV28|-|-|TRBJ2-5
CASSALVETQYF
TGTGCCAGCAGTGCCCTAGTCGAGACCCAGTACTTC